One and the same sample provided the 12 T cell receptor beta chains below, sequenced in a study of spatial heterogeneity in lung cancer. Whole-study results and caveats: Tumor mutation counts were tracked by expanded intratumoral alpha and beta TCR counts.

TCRdb re-derived calls from the 5' RACE reads in MiXCR, one entry per CDR3 protein. The table lists 17,000 or so distinct CDR3 sequences, 6.2% of them singletons. Time point of the sample: sample taken at primary tumor resection. The antigens of these receptors remain unknown. Specimen: lung tumor tissue, collected at surgery. The receptor source for this set is a male donor with early-stage non-small cell lung cancer.

This clonotype was found many times. CDR3 loop: CASSQDFGGSAGELFF. CDR3 in DNA: TGCGCCAGCAGCCAAGATTTCGGCGGGAGTGCCGGGGAGCTGTTTTTT. V gene TRBV4-1 combines with J gene TRBJ2-2, with 7 bases identical to TRBD2. CDR3 length: 16 residues. Germline trimming cut 0 bases from V and 6 bases from J; bases unmatched to any gene: 7. Germline loops: CDR1 MGHRA, CDR2 YSYEKL.

In this sample, this clonotype turned up many times. This chain joins TRBV29-1 and TRBJ2-3; the D is unclear. The V gene's germline CDR1 is SQVTM and CDR2 ANQGSEA. V lost 1 base and J lost 5, with 7 bases in between. This CDR3 region has 12 residues. CDR3 nucleotide sequence: TGCAGCGTTGAAGCCGCAGAAGATACGCAGTATTTT. It translates to CSVEAAEDTQYF.

This clonotype appeared many times. The rearrangement joins TRBV7-2 to TRBJ2-2, with D perhaps being TRBD1 or TRBD2 (5 bases each). Trimming pared 3 bases from V and 2 bases from J, leaving 7 bases between. Germline-derived CDR1 and CDR2 are SGHTA and FQGNSA. The CDR3 runs 14 residues. The DNA for the CDR3 is TGTGCCAGCAGCTTTGGGACCAACACCGGGGAGCTGTTTTTT. Encoded protein: CASSFGTNTGELFF.

This clonotype is labeled as medium-sized. This chain joins TRBV18 and TRBJ2-5; D may be TRBD1 (6 bases). Trimming removed 5 bases at V and 3 bases at J, with 13 bases between. Per germline, CDR1 KGHSH and CDR2 LQKENI. This CDR3 has 14 residues. The CDR3 spells CASSSRDNEETQYF. In DNA, the CDR3 is TGTGCCAGCTCATCCCGGGACAACGAAGAGACCCAGTACTTC.

The gene calls are TRBV20-1 and TRBJ1-2; D unclear. V lost 0 bases and J 3 bases, leaving 5 bases between the germline ends. Germline lookup yields CDR1 DFQATT and CDR2 SNEGSKA (reference sequence). The CDR3 sequence is 12 residues long. The CDR3 DNA reads as TGCAGTGCTAGAGATCGGGACTATGGCTACACCTTC. As protein: CSARDRDYGYTF.

This clonotype was seen many times. V is TRBV29-1 and J is TRBJ2-1; D ambiguous. Trimming cost V 7 bases and J 0 bases, with 10 bases left between them. The CDR3 has 13 residues. Germline values: CDR1 SQVTM, CDR2 ANQGSEA. The CDR3 region is CSGAPNSYNEQFF. DNA of the CDR3: TGCAGCGGAGCCCCAAACTCCTACAATGAGCAGTTCTTC.

J is TRBJ2-3 and V is TRBV29-1; 7 bases fit TRBD1. CDR1 is SQVTM and CDR2 is ANQGSEA in the germline V gene. This CDR3 has 15 residues. Trimming took 4 bases from V and 2 from J; bases not matched to a gene: 9. CDR3 in amino acids: CSVGTPGQLTDTQYF. As DNA, the CDR3 is TGCAGCGTTGGGACTCCGGGACAGCTCACAGATACGCAGTATTTT.

This clonotype appeared many times. This sequence joins TRBV7-2 and TRBJ2-7, with D tentatively TRBD2 (5 bases). Per germline, CDR1 SGHTA and CDR2 FQGNSA. Trimming cost V 5 bases and J 3 bases, with 14 bases left between them. This CDR3 has 14 residues. CDR3 DNA sequence: TGTGCCAGCAGCGTCCCCGGGATTGACTACGAGCAGTACTTC. Residues: CASSVPGIDYEQYF.

This clonotype was observed many times. V usage is TRBV15 and J usage is TRBJ1-5; D not certain. Deletions cut 0 bases from V and 4 bases from J, with 10 bases between. The V gene's germline CDR1 is LNHNV and CDR2 YYDKDF (reference sequence). CDR3 size: 15 residues. CDR3 sequence (DNA): TGTGCCACCAGCAGAGATAAGGTCCCTAATCAGCCCCAGCATTTT. It yields the protein CATSRDKVPNQPQHF.

This clonotype was seen many times. This chain connects TRBV7-8 to TRBJ1-5, with 9 bases aligning to TRBD1. CDR3 length: 15 residues. Trimming cost V 4 bases and J 4 bases; bases outside gene matches: 5. The germline gives CDR1 SGHVS, CDR2 FQNEAQ. The CDR3: CASSYRQGENQPQHF. CDR3 coding DNA: TGTGCCAGCAGCTACCGACAGGGGGAGAATCAGCCCCAGCATTTT.

The chain recombines TRBV12-3 or TRBV12-4 with TRBJ1-4, with D possibly TRBD1 on 5 matching bases. The CDR3 is 18 residues long. Trimming removed 5 bases at V and 10 bases at J, with 29 bases between. CDR3 DNA: TGTGCCAGCAGTCCCACCGGGGGGATCCTAATTAATCTTGGAAAACTGTTTTTT. Its translation: CASSPTGGILINLGKLFF.

This clonotype was recorded at least ten times. This sequence joins TRBV20-1 and TRBJ2-2; 10 bases line up with TRBD2. The CDR3 spans 15 residues. V lost 4 bases to trimming and J lost 4 bases; unmatched junction nucleotides: 6. CDR1 DFQATT and CDR2 SNEGSKA come from the germline V gene (reference sequence). CDR3 DNA sequence: TGCAGTGCTAAACCCAGCGGGAGGGCCACCGGGGAGCTGTTTTTT. Its translation: CSAKPSGRATGELFF.